This T cell receptor (beta chain) was found in a study of T-cell reconstitution after alpha-beta-depleted transplantation in children. Study outcomes and limitations: When one year had passed after transplant, most T-cell counts and diversity came from newly produced T cells.

This clonotype was counted only a few times. The antigen remains unidentified. J lost 6 bases, V lost 4 bases, and 5 bases had no gene match. Germline CDR1 reads SGHRS; CDR2 reads YFSETQ. The CDR3 contains 13 residues. For TCRbeta, the library was prepared with unique molecular identifiers. TCRdb re-called the PCR reads through MiXCR, storing one row per CDR3 protein. The table shows just under 350,000 distinct CDR3 sequences, with about 17% occurring only once. The chain employs TRBV5-1 and TRBJ2-3; TRBD2 agrees at 7 bases. The receptor comes from a male patient aged 2-10 years who had a stem cell transplant for acute lymphoblastic leukemia, so the T cells may come from the graft donor. The specimen comprised PBMCs, mostly from graft donor cells, sampled 360 days after TCRalphabeta/CD19-depleted stem cell transplant. The CDR3 is CASSVPGGDTQYF. CDR3 nucleotide sequence: TGCGCCAGCAGCGTCCCCGGGGGGGATACGCAGTATTTT.